The rows below give T cell receptor beta chains drawn from one sample of a study of TIL therapy for anti-PD-1-resistant metastatic lung cancer. Only in-frame clones appear in the TCRdb table, and some are missing; sequencing was by immunoSEQ multiplex PCR. The sample lists around 100,000 clones; under 70% were seen once. The sequencing here drew on tumor tissue, taken at baseline. These TCRs come from a person between 25 and 80 years old with non-small cell lung cancer. The CDR3 runs from the conserved cysteine through the conserved F or W. D genes are given only for firm matches. Where a row states a size, it is once, few, many or the class of an expanded clone; other rows omit it.

TRBV25-1	TRBJ2-3	TRBD1	.	CASSPGQGADTQYF	TGTGCCAGCAGCCCGGGACAGGGGGCGGATACGCAGTATTTT
TRBV7-8	TRBJ2-5	.	.	CASSLGVIGTQYF	TGTGCCAGCAGCTTGGGGGTCATTGGGACCCAGTACTTC
TRBV6-5	TRBJ2-2	TRBD2	once	CASSRLAAHGGELFF	TGTGCCAGCAGCCGTCTAGCGGCCCATGGAGGGGAGCTGTTTTTT
TRBV24-1	TRBJ1-2	.	.	CATSDPTAGKGYGYTF	TGTGCCACCAGTGATCCCACAGCGGGGAAGGGCTATGGCTACACCTTC
TRBV9	TRBJ2-4	.	.	CASSVDGAKNIQYF	TGTGCCAGCAGCGTAGATGGGGCCAAAAACATTCAGTACTTC
TRBV7-2	TRBJ2-3	.	.	CASSQRSRGFYTDTQYF	TGTGCCAGCAGCCAAAGATCTCGGGGTTTTTACACAGATACGCAGTATTTT
TRBV28	TRBJ2-7	TRBD2	.	CASSRTSGGIDEQYF	TGTGCCAGCAGTAGGACTAGCGGGGGAATCGACGAGCAGTACTTC
TRBV15	TRBJ2-7	.	.	CATSSGRAYEQYF	TGTGCCACCAGCAGTGGCAGGGCCTACGAGCAGTACTTC
TRBV10-3	TRBJ2-7	TRBD1	.	CAISASKGQDPDEQYF	TGTGCCATCAGTGCCTCTAAGGGACAGGATCCTGACGAGCAGTACTTC
TRBV30	TRBJ1-1	.	.	CAWSIWRAPMNTEAFF	TGTGCCTGGAGTATATGGCGGGCTCCGATGAACACTGAAGCTTTCTTT
TRBV5-6	TRBJ1-1	.	few	CASSLRPAGDTEAFF	TGTGCCAGCAGCCTCCGTCCGGCAGGAGACACTGAAGCTTTCTTT
TRBV7-9	TRBJ1-6	.	few	CASSYAITNSPLHF	TGTGCCAGCAGCTACGCCATTACCAATTCACCCCTCCACTTT
TRBV28	TRBJ2-7	.	.	CASSSPGFLYEQYF	TGTGCCAGCAGTTCCCCCGGGTTCCTTTACGAGCAGTACTTC
TRBV9	TRBJ2-1	TRBD2	.	CASSARGGRGPGNEQFF	TGTGCCAGCAGCGCCCGGGGGGGGCGGGGGCCGGGCAATGAGCAGTTCTTC
TRBV7-3	TRBJ2-3	TRBD2	.	CASSAPTSGGGGDTQYF	TGTGCCAGCAGCGCCCCGACTAGCGGGGGAGGCGGAGATACGCAGTATTTT
TRBV4-2	TRBJ2-3	TRBD2	.	CASSQEVQAGGTDTQYF	TGTGCCAGCAGCCAAGAAGTACAAGCGGGGGGCACAGATACGCAGTATTTT
TRBV7-9	TRBJ1-1	TRBD1	few	CASSLSQGGTEAFF	TGTGCCAGCAGCTTATCGCAGGGGGGCACTGAAGCTTTCTTT
TRBV6-2/TRBV6-3	TRBJ2-2	.	.	CASSYQQETGELFF	TGTGCCAGCAGTTACCAACAGGAGACCGGGGAGCTGTTTTTT
TRBV18	TRBJ2-1	.	.	CASSPGGTSYEQFF	TGTGCCAGCTCACCCGGCGGGACCTCTTATGAGCAGTTCTTC
TRBV5-1	TRBJ1-2	.	.	CASSLTRGMGYGYTF	TGCGCCAGCAGCCTCACAAGGGGGATGGGGTATGGCTACACCTTC
TRBV11-2	TRBJ2-7	TRBD2	few	CASSLSSGGLEQYF	TGTGCCAGCAGTTTAAGTAGCGGGGGGCTCGAGCAGTACTTC
TRBV19	TRBJ2-7	TRBD2	.	CASSRQREKYEQYF	TGTGCCAGTAGTCGACAGCGGGAGAAGTACGAGCAGTACTTC
TRBV6-1	TRBJ1-2	.	.	CASSEHQGANYGYTF	TGTGCCAGCAGTGAACATCAGGGCGCGAACTATGGCTACACCTTC
TRBV11-3	TRBJ2-2	TRBD2	.	CASSLEPPVLALAGELFF	TGTGCCAGCAGCTTAGAACCCCCCGTACTAGCGCTGGCCGGGGAGCTGTTTTTT
TRBV6-5	TRBJ2-2	TRBD1	few	CASSYSGTGTVGELFF	TGTGCCAGCAGTTACTCCGGGACAGGGACGGTCGGGGAGCTGTTTTTT
TRBV5-1	TRBJ2-7	.	once	CASSWGTNEQYF	TGCGCCAGCAGCTGGGGGACCAACGAGCAGTACTTC
TRBV7-3	TRBJ2-1	TRBD2	.	CASSSSSGRFNEQFF	TGTGCCAGCAGCTCGTCTAGCGGGAGGTTCAATGAGCAGTTCTTC
TRBV7-9	TRBJ1-1	TRBD1	few	CASSRQGNTEAFF	TGTGCCAGCAGCCGACAGGGGAACACTGAAGCTTTCTTT
TRBV5-1	TRBJ1-2	.	.	CASSPHPEYGYTF	TGCGCCAGCAGCCCCCACCCTGAGTATGGCTACACCTTC
TRBV7-8	TRBJ2-3	TRBD2	.	CASDSGSSLTDTQYF	TGTGCCAGCGATAGCGGGAGCAGCTTGACAGATACGCAGTATTTT
TRBV6-2/TRBV6-3	TRBJ2-1	.	.	CASSYWLAYNEQFF	TGTGCCAGCAGTTACTGGTTAGCTTACAATGAGCAGTTCTTC
TRBV5-1	TRBJ1-5	TRBD1	few	CASSPGQGMGQPQHF	TGCGCCAGCAGCCCCGGACAGGGAATGGGGCAGCCCCAGCATTTT
TRBV10-2	TRBJ1-5	TRBD1	.	CASSQGGRDQPQHF	TGCGCCAGCAGCCAGGGGGGCAGGGATCAGCCCCAGCATTTT
TRBV3-1/TRBV3-2	TRBJ2-6	.	.	CASSQRGSGANVLTF	TGTGCCAGCAGCCAACGGGGCTCTGGGGCCAACGTCCTGACTTTC
TRBV19	TRBJ2-3	.	.	CASSGSFPLTQYF	TGTGCCAGCAGCGGCTCGTTTCCTCTTACGCAGTATTTT
TRBV5-4	TRBJ2-5	TRBD1	.	CASSLVHRGDETQYF	TGTGCCAGCAGCTTGGTTCACAGGGGCGATGAGACCCAGTACTTC
TRBV5-1	TRBJ1-1	.	.	CASSPRGDLTGTEAFF	TGCGCCAGCAGTCCCCGGGGGGACCTGACGGGGACTGAAGCTTTCTTT
TRBV4-2	TRBJ2-1	TRBD2	few	CASSQGRSGASYNEQFF	TGTGCCAGCAGCCAAGGCAGGAGCGGGGCCTCCTACAATGAGCAGTTCTTC
TRBV7-2	TRBJ1-2	.	.	CASSQDRNYGYTF	TGTGCCAGCAGCCAGGACCGTAACTATGGCTACACCTTC
TRBV28	TRBJ2-1	.	once	CASSFLPPLDEQFF	TGTGCCAGCAGTTTTCTCCCCCCCCTAGATGAGCAGTTCTTC
TRBV6-1	TRBJ2-5	TRBD2	.	CASSEGMLAGGAQETQYF	TGTGCCAGCAGTGAAGGGATGTTGGCGGGAGGTGCACAAGAGACCCAGTACTTC